Sequencing of this T cell receptor (beta chain) was carried out in a study of blood T cell repertoires in COVID-19. Turning to the study itself: Both acute and convalescent COVID-19 samples were obtained from the United States, Italy and Spain. In each case, the material was cDNA or gDNA derived from T cells, B-cell-depleted T cells, or PBMCs.

The germline V gene encodes CDR1 LNHDA and CDR2 SQIVND (reference sequence). The V end was cut by 1 base, the J end by 9 bases, with 17 bases between. The CDR3 covers 15 residues. Clones were sequenced by immunoSEQ multiplex PCR, and TCRdb holds only the in-frame ones, with some missing. The sample has a few hundred thousand clones, about 83% seen once. This TCR was recovered from a woman younger than 45 with COVID-19, enrolled during active disease. The chain has TRBV19 and TRBJ2-3; possibly TRBD2 for D (5 bases). The sequenced sample consisted of peripheral blood. The DNA of the CDR3 is TGTGCCAGTAGTATAGTCGGCAGCCTCGGGGTCACGCAGTATTTT. It specifies CASSIVGSLGVTQYF.